The 23 T cell receptor beta chains listed next were all sequenced from one sample in a study of vaccination and CD4 T cells after COVID-19. Oncomine TCR Beta short-read sequencing was applied to DNA from cultured CD4+ T cells. TCRdb independently ran MiXCR on the PCR reads; one entry per CDR3 protein. The sample records about 26,000 distinct CDR3 sequences, around 66% being singletons. Treatment denoted: approximately nine-day PBMC culture with coronavirus spike peptide pools or control peptides (ViraFEST assay). Their antigens remain unidentified. Source material: CD4+ T cells from blood, cultured in vitro. These receptors were collected from a human donor who had recovered from COVID-19.

This clonotype was seen more than once but under ten times. The chain is built from TRBV20-1 and TRBJ1-5, with D perhaps matching TRBD1 (5 bases). Germline loops: CDR1 DFQATT, CDR2 SNEGSKA (reference sequence). The V end was cut by 5 bases, the J end by 6 bases, with 14 bases between. The CDR3 sequence is 13 residues long. CDR3 amino acids: CSADRGAGQPQHF. For the CDR3, the DNA is TGCAGTGCTGACAGAGGCGCGGGTCAGCCCCAGCATTTT.

The chain recombines TRBV6-4 with TRBJ2-2; D is ambiguous. The V gene lost 2 bases and the J gene lost 3 bases, with 1 base spanning the gap. The germline gives CDR1 MRHNA, CDR2 SNTAGT. This CDR3 is 12 amino acids long. CDR3 loop: CASSDHTGELFF. For the CDR3, the DNA is TGTGCCAGCAGTGACCACACCGGGGAGCTGTTTTTT.

This chain uses TRBV5-8 with TRBJ2-5, with 7 bases fitting TRBD2. There are 13 residues in the CDR3. Trimming took 5 bases from V and 5 from J; bases not matched to a gene: 6. Germline V gene data show CDR1 as SGHTS and CDR2 as YDEGEE. CDR3 protein: CASSPTSLETQYF. As DNA, the CDR3 is TGTGCCAGCAGTCCGACTAGCTTGGAGACCCAGTACTTC.

The chain has TRBV5-4 and TRBJ1-1; D gene unclear. The germline CDR1 and CDR2 sequences are SGHNT and YYREEE (reference sequence). V was shortened by 1 base and J by 5 bases, with 12 bases between the two germline ends. The CDR3 has 14 amino acids. CDR3: CASSLLIGQTEAFF. The CDR3, as DNA: TGTGCCAGCAGCTTGTTGATTGGGCAGACTGAAGCTTTCTTT.

CDR3 bases: TGTGCCAGCAGCTTAGGTATAGCCATGAACACTGAAGCTTTCTTT. This gives the protein CASSLGIAMNTEAFF. The V and J genes are TRBV7-8 and TRBJ1-1, with D uncertain. The CDR3 extends over 15 amino acids. In germline, CDR1 is SGHVS, CDR2 FQNEAQ. The V and J ends lost 1 base and 0 bases respectively, with 9 bases between them.

Relative to its sample, this clonotype is medium-sized. CDR3 in DNA: TGTGCCAGTATCGGTCCCCACCCGGGCAATCAGCCCCAGCATTTT. This translates into CASIGPHPGNQPQHF. The chain joins TRBV19 to TRBJ1-5, with D uncertain. There are 15 residues in the CDR3. V lost 7 bases to trimming and J lost 2 bases, with 15 bases between them. CDR1 is LNHDA and CDR2 is SQIVND in the germline V gene (reference sequence).

This clonotype turned up a few times. This chain uses TRBV20-1 with TRBJ1-5, with D maybe TRBD1 (6 bases). The V end lost 4 bases, the J end lost 9 bases, and 16 bases lay between the germline ends. Germline values: CDR1 DFQATT, CDR2 SNEGSKA (reference sequence). This CDR3 is 13 amino acids long. The CDR3 nucleotides are TGCAGTGCTACGCAGGGGACGCGTAGGCCCCAGCATTTT. Translating it yields CSATQGTRRPQHF.

As DNA, the CDR3 is TGTGCCAGCAGTTACTCGTCAGCGGGAGGCGGAAATACGCAGTATTTT. Its translation is CASSYSSAGGGNTQYF. The chain joins TRBV6-5 to TRBJ2-3; 9 bases line up with TRBD2. CDR3 size: 16 residues. The junction had 8 bases not matched to a gene; V was cut back by 0 bases and J by 7 bases. Germline lookup yields CDR1 MNHEY and CDR2 SVGAGI.

The gene calls are TRBV20-1 and TRBJ1-1; possible D gene TRBD1, 5 bases. CDR1 and CDR2 from the germline V gene are DFQATT and SNEGSKA (reference sequence). The CDR3 is 19 amino acids. V lost 3 bases and J 0 bases, leaving 26 bases between the germline ends. The CDR3 DNA follows: TGCAGTGCTAGGAGTAAGGGGCGCTCCGGATATCTCATGAACACTGAAGCTTTCTTT. It specifies CSARSKGRSGYLMNTEAFF.

The chain employs TRBV5-1 and TRBJ1-2; 7 positions match TRBD1. This CDR3 is 18 amino acids long. V lost 2 bases and J lost 4; bases outside the gene matches: 17. CDR1 is SGHRS, CDR2 YFSETQ, per germline. CDR3 nucleotide sequence: TGCGCCAGCAGCTTCCCCCAAGAAGCCCAGGGACAGACCTATGGCTACACCTTC. This gives the protein CASSFPQEAQGQTYGYTF.

This clonotype occurred a few times. The chain uses TRBV20-1 and TRBJ2-3; 8 bases are shared with TRBD2. CDR3 length equals 15 residues. From germline, CDR1 is DFQATT and CDR2 SNEGSKA (reference sequence). Trimming removed 3 bases from V and 2 bases from J; junction bases left unmatched: 7. This CDR3 reads CSARMSGGFTDTQYF. Here the CDR3 DNA reads TGCAGTGCTAGGATGAGCGGGGGTTTCACAGATACGCAGTATTTT.

The V call is TRBV7-9, the J call TRBJ2-1, with 8 bases fitting TRBD2. Germline V lookup: CDR1 SEHNR, CDR2 FQNEAQ (reference sequence). V shed 5 bases and J 7 bases; nucleotides not matched to a gene: 16. This CDR3 region has 17 residues. The CDR3 spells CASSPSSGWVGKNEQFF. CDR3 DNA: TGTGCCAGCAGCCCCTCTAGCGGGTGGGTGGGAAAAAATGAGCAGTTCTTC.

CDR3 amino acids: CASSFFRGSGGSSYEQYF. The CDR3 bases are TGTGCCAGCAGTTTTTTCCGGGGGAGCGGGGGCAGCTCCTACGAGCAGTACTTC. The J gene is TRBJ2-7, the V gene TRBV6-5; TRBD2 aligns across 8 bases. The J segment lost 0 bases and the V segment lost 4 bases, leaving 14 bases of the junction unmatched. From germline, CDR1 is MNHEY and CDR2 SVGAGI. This CDR3 is built from 18 residues.

The rearrangement joins TRBV20-1 to TRBJ2-5; D unclear. CDR3 length: 12 residues. Germline V CDR1 and CDR2: DFQATT, SNEGSKA (reference sequence). V was shortened by 3 bases and J by 3 bases, with 8 bases between the two germline ends. The CDR3 spells CSASELEETQYF. The CDR3, as DNA: TGCAGTGCTAGTGAACTCGAAGAGACCCAGTACTTC.

The V call is TRBV20-1, the J call TRBJ2-1; 14 nucleotides line up with TRBD2. V lost 6 bases to trimming and J lost 4 bases; unmatched junction nucleotides: 14. The CDR3 contains 18 residues. Germline-derived CDR1 and CDR2 are DFQATT and SNEGSKA (reference sequence). CDR3 sequence (DNA): TGCAGTGCCGCGGTCGGACTAGCGGGAGGCGCGGGATACAATGAGCAGTTCTTC. It is translated as CSAAVGLAGGAGYNEQFF.

The rearrangement joins TRBV6-2 or TRBV6-3 to TRBJ2-7, with 7 bases identical to TRBD2. This CDR3 has 17 residues. Trimming took 9 bases from V and 2 from J; bases not matched to a gene: 19. Germline loops: CDR1 MNHEY, CDR2 SVGEGT. The CDR3 spells CASNPNTGLSPPYEQYF. For the CDR3, the DNA is TGTGCCAGTAACCCTAATACGGGACTAAGTCCTCCCTACGAGCAGTACTTC.

This clonotype was counted a few times. The chain couples TRBV20-1 to TRBJ1-6; D is undetermined. This CDR3 has 14 residues. Germline V lookup: CDR1 DFQATT, CDR2 SNEGSKA (reference sequence). V was trimmed by 0 bases and J by 3 bases, leaving 6 bases between them. In DNA, the CDR3 is TGCAGTGCTAGAGATGGGGTCTATAATTCACCCCTCCACTTT. Amino acid sequence: CSARDGVYNSPLHF.

This clonotype was counted only a few times. The rearrangement links TRBV20-1 to TRBJ1-1; a possible D gene is TRBD1 (5 bases). The CDR3 has 13 amino acids. Trimming left V 6 bases short and J 6 bases short, with 17 bases between. Germline values: CDR1 DFQATT, CDR2 SNEGSKA (reference sequence). The DNA of the CDR3 is TGCAGTGCGCCACCTTTGCAGGGCTCTGAAGCTTTCTTT. It is translated as CSAPPLQGSEAFF.

The chain employs TRBV7-2 and TRBJ1-1; no clear D. The CDR3 has 15 amino acids. Trimming stripped 0 bases from V and 0 bases from J, with 8 bases between. CDR1 is SGHTA, CDR2 FQGNSA, per germline. CDR3: CASSLAGAMNTEAFF. In DNA, the CDR3 is TGTGCCAGCAGCTTAGCAGGCGCGATGAACACTGAAGCTTTCTTT.

V is TRBV27 and J is TRBJ2-2, with 14 bases lining up with TRBD2. This CDR3 has 17 residues. The germline CDR1 and CDR2 sequences are MNHEY and SMNVEV (reference sequence). V lost 8 bases, J lost 3 bases, and 8 bases stayed unmatched. Here the CDR3 reads CASSAGLAGDHTGELFF. In nucleotides, the CDR3 is TGTGCCAGCTCTGCGGGACTAGCGGGAGATCACACCGGGGAGCTGTTTTTT.

DNA for the CDR3: TGTGCCACAGCCCGTGGGGGGAACACTGAAGCTTTCTTT. The encoded protein is CATARGGNTEAFF. The genes are TRBV10-3 and TRBJ1-1, with D tentatively TRBD1 (5 bases). Per the germline V gene, CDR1 is ENHRY and CDR2 is SYGVKD. The CDR3 totals 13 residues. V was clipped by 10 bases and J by 1 base, with 13 bases between them.

This clonotype has more than one count but fewer than ten. The chain links TRBV7-8 to TRBJ1-5; perhaps TRBD1 as D (6 bases). Germline V gene lookup returns CDR1 SGHVS and CDR2 FQNEAQ. Between the trimmed V and J ends, which lost 5 bases and 2 bases, there was a span of 16 bases. The CDR3 spans 16 residues. The CDR3 bases are TGTGCCAGCAGCCCCACTACAGGGAGGGGCAATCAGCCCCAGCATTTT. Protein product: CASSPTTGRGNQPQHF.

To note about this clonotype: Germline is not matched at one junction end, which may reflect a read error. The CDR3 sequence: CASSPPGGGGCTF. CDR3 DNA sequence: TGTGCCAGCAGTCCACCTGGGGGTGGGGGCTGCACCTTC. The rearrangement joins TRBV6-1 to TRBJ1-2; tentative D call: TRBD1 (6 bases). Germline lookup yields CDR1 MNHNS and CDR2 SASEGT. The CDR3 covers 13 residues.